This T cell receptor beta chain was obtained from a study of radiotherapy plus CTLA-4 blockade in lung cancer. For the study at large: For around 18% of patients, objective responses occurred, and about 34% had disease control. General study results and limits: Reports identified early blood T cell clone dynamics, with interferon-beta, as the best response predictor.

The CDR3 sequence is 16 residues long. Trimming removed 0 bases from V and 4 bases from J; junction bases left unmatched: 7. Germline CDR1 reads MNHEY; CDR2 reads SMNVEV (reference sequence). Produced via immunoSEQ multiplex PCR; TCRdb's table is partial and in-frame only. The table includes about 59,000 clones, approximately 68% detected once. Chemo-refractory metastatic non-small-cell lung cancer patients received focal radiation with ipilimumab CTLA-4 blockade. Comment on this clone: Its specificity is unknown.

Sequencing used peripheral blood, obtained from a patient treated with radiotherapy plus ipilimumab. This TCR was recovered from a human donor with non-small cell lung cancer whose response to radiotherapy plus ipilimumab could not be evaluated. The V call is TRBV27, the J call TRBJ1-2; TRBD1 matches 8 bases. The CDR3 loop is CASSLSRGQVLYGYTF. CDR3 nucleotide sequence: TGTGCCAGCAGTTTATCTCGGGGACAGGTCCTCTATGGCTACACCTTC.